These 17 T cell receptor beta chains came from one sample sequenced in a study of T cell responses to AZD1222 COVID-19 vaccine. Using immunoSEQ multiplex PCR, the repertoire was profiled, and TCRdb retains in-frame clones only, with some absent. The sample carries over 90,000 clones, about 88% recorded once. The sequences come from peripheral blood, collected on day 0 of AZD1222 vaccination. Source of these receptors: an adult in good health.

V and J are TRBV10-3 and TRBJ2-7; 7 bases fit TRBD1. Germline CDR1 reads ENHRY; CDR2 reads SYGVKD. This CDR3 region has 14 residues. With V trimmed by 3 bases and J by 6 bases, 8 bases remained unmatched. CDR3 sequence: CAISEGGQVSEQYF. CDR3 DNA sequence: TGTGCCATCAGTGAAGGAGGACAGGTGTCCGAGCAGTACTTC.

This clone has only one observation. V gene TRBV30 combines with J gene TRBJ1-1; D is perhaps TRBD1 (6 bases). Trimming took 0 bases from V and 3 from J, leaving 17 bases between them. The CDR3 length is 16 residues. Germline CDR1 reads GTSNPN; CDR2 reads SVGIG (reference sequence). CDR3 loop: CAWSVIGGPPYTEAFF. CDR3 sequence (DNA): TGTGCCTGGAGTGTAATCGGGGGGCCCCCATACACTGAAGCTTTCTTT.

The V and J genes are TRBV11-2 and TRBJ2-3, with TRBD2 identical over 10 bases. J lost 6 bases, V lost 5 bases, and 11 bases had no gene match. This CDR3 contains 16 residues. The germline CDR1 and CDR2 sequences are SGHAT and FQNNGV. The CDR3 reads CASSEGATSGKDTQYF. Written as DNA, the CDR3 is TGTGCCAGCAGCGAGGGGGCAACTAGCGGGAAGGATACGCAGTATTTT.

The V and J genes are TRBV28 and TRBJ1-1; 9 bases are shared with TRBD1. V lost 3 bases and J lost 1; bases outside the gene matches: 9. The CDR3 loop spans 17 amino acids. Germline V gives CDR1 MDHEN, CDR2 SYDVKM. CDR3 in amino acids: CASSFPTGGARNTEAFF. In nucleotides, the CDR3 is TGTGCCAGCAGTTTTCCTACAGGGGGCGCCAGGAACACTGAAGCTTTCTTT.

The rearrangement links TRBV5-8 to TRBJ1-6; D not resolved. V lost 1 base and J lost 9, with 8 bases in between. Germline loops: CDR1 SGHTS, CDR2 YDEGEE. There are 13 residues in the CDR3. In nucleotides, the CDR3 is TGTGCCAGCAGCTTGTGGGTTGCTTCACCCCTCCACTTT. This sequence encodes CASSLWVASPLHF.

This chain uses TRBV4-2 with TRBJ1-2, with 7 bases that match TRBD1. Germline-derived CDR1 and CDR2 are LGHNA and YNFKEQ. J gave up 4 bases and V 4 bases, and 3 bases lay outside the gene matches. CDR3 size: 13 residues. CDR3 residues: CASSPRDSYGYTF. The CDR3 nucleotides read TGTGCCAGCAGCCCCCGGGACAGCTATGGCTACACCTTC.

This sequence joins TRBV6-1 and TRBJ1-5; the D is unclear. CDR3 size: 13 residues. In germline, CDR1 is MNHNS, CDR2 SASEGT. Trimming left V 2 bases short and J 5 bases short, with 7 bases between. This CDR3 is CASSERGDQPQHF. CDR3 coding DNA: TGTGCCAGCAGTGAACGCGGAGATCAGCCCCAGCATTTT.

The CDR3 loop reads CAASRSSGYEQYF. DNA of the CDR3: TGTGCCGCCTCCCGCTCTAGCGGCTACGAGCAGTACTTC. V is TRBV28 and J is TRBJ2-7; TRBD2 matches at 7 bases. This CDR3 is built from 13 residues. The V segment lost 11 bases and the J segment 3 bases; nucleotides outside the gene matches: 10. Germline loops: CDR1 MDHEN, CDR2 SYDVKM.

The CDR3 here is CASSETSGGALAQFF. As DNA, the CDR3 is TGTGCCAGCAGTGAGACTAGCGGGGGGGCTTTGGCGCAGTTCTTC. The chain joins TRBV6-1 to TRBJ2-1; 14 bases match TRBD2. V was clipped by 3 bases and J by 12 bases; unmatched bases: 7. CDR3 length: 15 residues. Germline-derived CDR1 and CDR2 are MNHNS and SASEGT.

This clone has just a few counts. V gene TRBV6-5 combines with J gene TRBJ1-1; possibly TRBD1 for D (5 bases). The length of the CDR3 is 15 residues. Germline assignment: CDR1 MNHEY and CDR2 SVGAGI. V lost 11 bases and J 0 bases, leaving 19 bases between the germline ends. CDR3 amino acids: CASLTGQGVNTEAFF. CDR3 in DNA: TGTGCCTCCTTGACTGGGCAGGGCGTGAACACTGAAGCTTTCTTT.

This sequence joins TRBV5-5 and TRBJ1-1; D uncertain. This CDR3 spans 15 amino acids. From germline, CDR1 is SGHKS and CDR2 YYEKEE (reference sequence). Trimming cost V 0 bases and J 0 bases, with 9 bases left between them. CDR3 sequence: CASSLEPIMNTEAFF. The CDR3 region has the DNA TGTGCCAGCAGCTTGGAACCGATTATGAACACTGAAGCTTTCTTT.

The CDR3 DNA reads TGCGCCAGCAGTCCCCCGGGGACTAGCGGGAGCGTTTGGAATGAGCAGTTCTTC. Its protein is CASSPPGTSGSVWNEQFF. The rearrangement uses TRBV23-1 and TRBJ2-1; TRBD2 matches at 14 bases. TRBV23-1 carries the ORF label, with uncertain function. The CDR3 has 18 residues. V lost 4 bases, J lost 7 bases, and 12 bases stayed unmatched.

The sample holds one count of this clone. The chain has TRBV6-1 and TRBJ2-7; 11 bases align to TRBD2. The CDR3 extends over 16 amino acids. CDR1 and CDR2 from the germline V gene are MNHNS and SASEGT. V gave up 1 base and J gave up 3 bases; unmatched junction bases: 5. CDR3 coding DNA: TGTGCCAGCAGTGAAGGCCGACTAGCGGGGAACTACGAGCAGTACTTC. It yields the protein CASSEGRLAGNYEQYF.

The chain employs TRBV19 and TRBJ2-1; 8 nucleotides match TRBD2. The V gene end was trimmed by 7 bases and the J gene end by 7 bases; junction bases not matched to a gene: 12. CDR1 is LNHDA, CDR2 SQIVND, per germline (reference sequence). This CDR3 has 15 amino acids. The CDR3 sequence is CASKPARGGSNEQFF. The CDR3 region has the DNA TGTGCCAGTAAACCTGCCCGCGGGGGGTCGAATGAGCAGTTCTTC.

The gene calls are TRBV1 and TRBJ2-7; the table's D call, TRBD2, was not checked against the DNA. TRBV1 is given as a pseudogene. The CDR3 extends over 17 amino acids. The CDR3 sequence is CTSSQVLAEGGLDEQYF. CDR3 coding DNA: TGCACCAGCAGCCAAGTGTTAGCGGAAGGAGGGTTGGACGAGCAGTACTTC.

The CDR3 protein is CASSVRLPGQGDDEQYF. DNA for the CDR3: TGTGCCAGCAGTGTGCGCCTACCGGGACAGGGGGACGACGAGCAGTACTTC. The chain carries TRBV6-2 or TRBV6-3 and TRBJ2-7, with 11 bases lining up with TRBD1. The V and J ends lost 5 bases and 5 bases, in that order; junction bases with no gene match: 14. Germline CDR1 and CDR2: MNHEY and SVGEGT. The CDR3 loop spans 17 amino acids.

The rearrangement joins TRBV7-2 to TRBJ1-1, with D possibly being TRBD1 (6 bases). The germline V gene encodes CDR1 SGHTA and CDR2 FQGNSA. Deletions cut 5 bases from V and 2 bases from J, with 15 bases between. The CDR3 has 15 residues. CDR3 amino acids: CASSHKGGPNTEAFF. In nucleotides, the CDR3 is TGTGCCAGCAGCCACAAGGGGGGTCCAAACACTGAAGCTTTCTTT.